This T cell receptor (beta chain) was retrieved from a study of blood T cell repertoires in COVID-19. Produced via immunoSEQ multiplex PCR; TCRdb's table is partial and in-frame only. The table has under 250,000 clones, about four fifths seen once. This clone has more than one count but fewer than ten. Trimming removed 4 bases from V and 4 bases from J; junction bases left unmatched: 7. This CDR3 is 15 amino acids long. Per the germline V gene, CDR1 is PRHDT and CDR2 is FYEKMQ (reference sequence). The V and J genes are TRBV13 and TRBJ1-2, with 9 nucleotides matching TRBD1. Sequenced material: peripheral blood. The source of this sequence is a woman in her 50s with active or convalescent COVID-19. The CDR3 loop is CASSSPGQGVYGYTF. The DNA of the CDR3 is TGTGCCAGCAGCTCTCCGGGACAGGGAGTCTATGGCTACACCTTC.